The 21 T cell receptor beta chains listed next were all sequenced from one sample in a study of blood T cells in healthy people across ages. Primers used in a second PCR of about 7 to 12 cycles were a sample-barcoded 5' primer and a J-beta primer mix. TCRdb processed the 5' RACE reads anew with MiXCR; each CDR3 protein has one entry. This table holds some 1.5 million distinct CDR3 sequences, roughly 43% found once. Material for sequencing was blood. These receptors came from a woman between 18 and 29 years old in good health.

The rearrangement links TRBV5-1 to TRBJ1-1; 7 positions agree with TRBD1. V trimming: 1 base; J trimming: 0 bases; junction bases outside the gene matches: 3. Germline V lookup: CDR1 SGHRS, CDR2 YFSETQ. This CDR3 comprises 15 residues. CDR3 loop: CASSLPTGMNTEAFF. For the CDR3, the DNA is TGCGCCAGCAGCTTGCCGACAGGGATGAACACTGAAGCTTTCTTT.

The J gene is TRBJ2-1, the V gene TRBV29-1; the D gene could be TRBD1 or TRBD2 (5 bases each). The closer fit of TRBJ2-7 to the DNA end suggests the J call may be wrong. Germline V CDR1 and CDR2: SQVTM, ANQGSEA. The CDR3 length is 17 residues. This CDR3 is CSVEGVEALRLYNEQYF. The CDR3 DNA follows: TGCAGCGTTGAGGGGGTAGAGGCCCTAAGACTCTACAATGAGCAGTACTTC.

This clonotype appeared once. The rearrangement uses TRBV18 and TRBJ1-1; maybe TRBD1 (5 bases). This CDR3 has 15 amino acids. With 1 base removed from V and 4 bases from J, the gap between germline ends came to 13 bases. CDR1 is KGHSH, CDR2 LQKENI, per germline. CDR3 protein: CASSPLSDGGTEAFF. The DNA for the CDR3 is TGTGCCAGCTCACCACTGAGTGATGGGGGCACTGAAGCTTTCTTT.

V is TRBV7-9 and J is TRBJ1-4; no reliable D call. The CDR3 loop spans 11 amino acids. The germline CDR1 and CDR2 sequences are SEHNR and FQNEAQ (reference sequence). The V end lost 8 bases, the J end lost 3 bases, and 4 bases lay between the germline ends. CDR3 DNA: TGTGCCAGCGGCGCTAATGAAAAACTGTTTTTT. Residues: CASGANEKLFF.

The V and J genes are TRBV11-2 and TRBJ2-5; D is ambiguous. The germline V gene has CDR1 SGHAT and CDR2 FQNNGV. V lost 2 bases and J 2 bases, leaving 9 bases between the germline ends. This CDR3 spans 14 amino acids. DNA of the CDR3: TGTGCCAGCAGCTTAATCCCGGGTCAAGAGACCCAGTACTTC. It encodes CASSLIPGQETQYF.

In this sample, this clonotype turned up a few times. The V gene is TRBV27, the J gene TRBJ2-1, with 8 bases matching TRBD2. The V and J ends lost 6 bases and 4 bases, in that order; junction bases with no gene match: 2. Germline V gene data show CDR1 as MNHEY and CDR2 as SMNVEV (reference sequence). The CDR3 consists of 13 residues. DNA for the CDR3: TGTGCCAGCAGCGGGAGGGTGTACAATGAGCAGTTCTTC. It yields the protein CASSGRVYNEQFF.

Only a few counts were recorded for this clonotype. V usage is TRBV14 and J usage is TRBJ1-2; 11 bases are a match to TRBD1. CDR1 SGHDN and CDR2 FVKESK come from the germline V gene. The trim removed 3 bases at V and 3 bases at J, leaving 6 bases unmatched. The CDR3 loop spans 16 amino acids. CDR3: CASSHSRTGGDYGYTF. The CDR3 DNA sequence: TGTGCCAGCAGCCATAGTAGGACAGGGGGCGACTATGGCTACACCTTC.

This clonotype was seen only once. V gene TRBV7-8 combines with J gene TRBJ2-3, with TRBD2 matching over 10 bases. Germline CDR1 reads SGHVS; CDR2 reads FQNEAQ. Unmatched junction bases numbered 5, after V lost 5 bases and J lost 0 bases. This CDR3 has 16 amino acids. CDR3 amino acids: CASSQLAGKSTDTQYF. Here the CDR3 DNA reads TGTGCCAGCAGCCAACTAGCGGGGAAAAGCACAGATACGCAGTATTTT. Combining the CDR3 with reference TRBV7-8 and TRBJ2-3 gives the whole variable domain GAGVSQSPRYKVAKRGQDVALRCDPISGHVSLFWYQQALGQGPEFLTYFQNEAQLDKSGLPSDRFFAERPEGSVSTLKIQRTQQEDSAVYLCASSQLAGKSTDTQYFGPGTRLTVL.

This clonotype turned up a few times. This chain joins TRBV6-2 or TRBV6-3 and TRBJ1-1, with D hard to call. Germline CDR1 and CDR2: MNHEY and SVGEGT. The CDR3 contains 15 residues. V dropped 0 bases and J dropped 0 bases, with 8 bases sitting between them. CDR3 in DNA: TGTGCCAGCAGTTACTCGGCGGGGTTGAACACTGAAGCTTTCTTT. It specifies CASSYSAGLNTEAFF.

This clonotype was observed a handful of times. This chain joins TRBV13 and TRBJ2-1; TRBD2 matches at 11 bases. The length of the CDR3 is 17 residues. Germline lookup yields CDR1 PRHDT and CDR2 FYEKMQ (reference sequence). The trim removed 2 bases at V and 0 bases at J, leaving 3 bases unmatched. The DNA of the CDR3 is TGTGCCAGCAGCTTAATTACTAGCGGGAGCTCCTACAATGAGCAGTTCTTC. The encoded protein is CASSLITSGSSYNEQFF.

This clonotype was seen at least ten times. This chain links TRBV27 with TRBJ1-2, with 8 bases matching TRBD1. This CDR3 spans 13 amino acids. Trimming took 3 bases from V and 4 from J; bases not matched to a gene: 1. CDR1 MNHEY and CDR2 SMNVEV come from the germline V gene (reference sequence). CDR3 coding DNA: TGTGCCAGCAGTTTCGGACAGGGCTATGGCTACACCTTC. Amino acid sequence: CASSFGQGYGYTF.

CDR3: CSDSRRRLAASSYNEQFF. In DNA, the CDR3 is TGCAGTGATAGCCGCCGCCGACTAGCGGCAAGCTCCTACAATGAGCAGTTCTTC. The chain joins TRBV20-1 to TRBJ2-1; 9 bases are a match to TRBD2. From germline, CDR1 is DFQATT and CDR2 SNEGSKA (reference sequence). The J segment lost 0 bases and the V segment lost 7 bases, leaving 16 bases of the junction unmatched. The CDR3 length is 18 residues.

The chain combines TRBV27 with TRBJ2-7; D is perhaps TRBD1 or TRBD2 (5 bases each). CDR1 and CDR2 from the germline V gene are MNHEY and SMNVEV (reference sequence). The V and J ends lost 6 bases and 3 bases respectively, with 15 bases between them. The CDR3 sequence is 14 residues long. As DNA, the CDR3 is TGTGCCAGCAGCAAAATTGGGACCTACTACGAGCAGTACTTC. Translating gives CASSKIGTYYEQYF.

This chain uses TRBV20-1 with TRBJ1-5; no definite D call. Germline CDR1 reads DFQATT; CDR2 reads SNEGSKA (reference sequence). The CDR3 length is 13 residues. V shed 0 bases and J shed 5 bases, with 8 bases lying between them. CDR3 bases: TGCAGTGCTAGAGACACTGGAGATCAGCCCCAGCATTTT. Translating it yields CSARDTGDQPQHF.

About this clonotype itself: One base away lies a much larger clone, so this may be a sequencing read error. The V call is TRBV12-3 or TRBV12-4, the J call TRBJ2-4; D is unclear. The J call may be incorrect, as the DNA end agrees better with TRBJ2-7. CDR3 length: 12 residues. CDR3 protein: CTSRLTPGEQYF. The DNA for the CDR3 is TGTACCAGCAGACTCACACCTGGCGAGCAGTACTTC.

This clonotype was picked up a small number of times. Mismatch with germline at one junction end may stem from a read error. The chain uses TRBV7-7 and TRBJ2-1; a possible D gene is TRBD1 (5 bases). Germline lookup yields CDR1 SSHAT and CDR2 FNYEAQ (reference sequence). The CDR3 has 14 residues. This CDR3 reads CASSFRAGANEQFF. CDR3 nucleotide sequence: TGTGCTAGCAGCTTTCGGGCTGGGGCGAACGAGCAGTTCTTC. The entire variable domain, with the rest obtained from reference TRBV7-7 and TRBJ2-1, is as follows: GAGVSQSPRYKVTKRGQDVTLRCDPISSHATLYWYQQALGQGPEFLTYFNYEAQPDKSGLPSDRFSAERPEGSISTLTIQRTEQRDSAMYRCASSFRAGANEQFFGPGTRLTVL.

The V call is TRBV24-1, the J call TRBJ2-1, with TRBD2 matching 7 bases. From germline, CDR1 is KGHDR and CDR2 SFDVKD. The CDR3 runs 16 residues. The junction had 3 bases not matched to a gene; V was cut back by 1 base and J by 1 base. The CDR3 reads CATSDFRAGSYNEQFF. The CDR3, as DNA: TGTGCCACCAGTGATTTTAGAGCGGGATCCTACAATGAGCAGTTCTTC.

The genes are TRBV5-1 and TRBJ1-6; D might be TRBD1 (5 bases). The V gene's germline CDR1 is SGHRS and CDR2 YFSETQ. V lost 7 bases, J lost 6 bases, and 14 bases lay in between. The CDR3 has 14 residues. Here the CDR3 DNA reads TGCGCCAGCGGGCAGGGCCGCTTTAATTCACCCCTCCACTTT. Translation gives CASGQGRFNSPLHF.

The CDR3 region is CSASYPGLLNTEAFF. The CDR3 DNA sequence: TGCAGTGCTTCTTACCCGGGGCTCTTGAACACTGAAGCTTTCTTT. V is TRBV20-1 and J is TRBJ1-1; D may be TRBD1 (5 bases). Germline V gene lookup returns CDR1 DFQATT and CDR2 SNEGSKA (reference sequence). V was clipped by 5 bases and J by 0 bases, with 16 bases between them. The CDR3 totals 15 residues.

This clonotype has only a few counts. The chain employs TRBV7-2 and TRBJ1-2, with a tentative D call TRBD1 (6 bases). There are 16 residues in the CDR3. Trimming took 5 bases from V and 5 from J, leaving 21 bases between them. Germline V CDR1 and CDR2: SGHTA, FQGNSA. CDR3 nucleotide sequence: TGTGCCAGCAGCAGCTTAAGGCGGGGGGCAGGGTATGGCTACACCTTC. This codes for CASSSLRRGAGYGYTF.

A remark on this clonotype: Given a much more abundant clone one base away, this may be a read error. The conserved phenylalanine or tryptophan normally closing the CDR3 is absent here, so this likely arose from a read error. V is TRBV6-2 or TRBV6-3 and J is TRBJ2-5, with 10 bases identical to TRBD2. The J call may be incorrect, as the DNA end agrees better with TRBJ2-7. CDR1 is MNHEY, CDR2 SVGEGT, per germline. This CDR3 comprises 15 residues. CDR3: CASSSGGAANYEQYS. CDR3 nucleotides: TGTGCCAGCAGTAGCGGGGGGGCCGCGAACTACGAGCAGTACTCC.